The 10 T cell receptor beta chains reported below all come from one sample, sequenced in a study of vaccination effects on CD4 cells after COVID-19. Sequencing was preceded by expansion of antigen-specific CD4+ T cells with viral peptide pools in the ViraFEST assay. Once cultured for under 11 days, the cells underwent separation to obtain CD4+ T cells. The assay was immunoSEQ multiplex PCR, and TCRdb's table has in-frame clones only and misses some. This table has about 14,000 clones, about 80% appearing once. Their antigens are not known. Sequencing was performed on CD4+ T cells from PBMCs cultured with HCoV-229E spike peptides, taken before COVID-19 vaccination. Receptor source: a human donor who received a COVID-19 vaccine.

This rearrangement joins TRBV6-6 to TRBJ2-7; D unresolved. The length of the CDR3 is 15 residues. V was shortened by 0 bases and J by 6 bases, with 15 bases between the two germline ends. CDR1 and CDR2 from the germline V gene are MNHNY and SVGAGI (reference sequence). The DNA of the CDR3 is TGTGCCAGCAGTTACTCAAGGCGTACCACGGTCGAGCAGTACTTC. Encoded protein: CASSYSRRTTVEQYF.

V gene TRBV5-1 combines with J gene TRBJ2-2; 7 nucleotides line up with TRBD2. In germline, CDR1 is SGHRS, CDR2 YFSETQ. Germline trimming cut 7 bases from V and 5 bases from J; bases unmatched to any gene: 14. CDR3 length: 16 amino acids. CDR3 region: CASCRQPGLPTGELFF. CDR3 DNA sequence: TGCGCCAGCTGCCGCCAGCCGGGACTACCGACCGGGGAGCTGTTTTTT.

The CDR3, as DNA: TGTGCCAGCAGCTTGGACACACAGGGAAACTATGGCTACACCTTC. Protein product: CASSLDTQGNYGYTF. J is TRBJ1-2 and V is TRBV5-4, with D possibly being TRBD1 (6 bases). Germline V gene data show CDR1 as SGHNT and CDR2 as YYREEE (reference sequence). V was shortened by 0 bases and J by 2 bases, with 11 bases between the two germline ends. The CDR3 contains 15 residues.

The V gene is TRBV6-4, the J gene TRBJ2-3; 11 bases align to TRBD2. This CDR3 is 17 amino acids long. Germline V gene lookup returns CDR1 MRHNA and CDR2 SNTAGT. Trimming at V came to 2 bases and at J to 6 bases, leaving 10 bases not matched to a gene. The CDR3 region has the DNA TGTGCCAGCAGTGACACAGGACTAGCGGGCTCCCTTGATACGCAGTATTTT. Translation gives CASSDTGLAGSLDTQYF.

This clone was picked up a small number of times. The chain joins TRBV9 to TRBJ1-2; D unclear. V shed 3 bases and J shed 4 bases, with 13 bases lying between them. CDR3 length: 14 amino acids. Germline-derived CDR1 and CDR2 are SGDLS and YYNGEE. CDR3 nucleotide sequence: TGTGCCAGCAGCGCCCTCTCCGGACCCTATGGCTACACCTTC. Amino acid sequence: CASSALSGPYGYTF.

The CDR3 DNA reads TGTGCCAGCAGTTCGCGAGGGGGAAAACTGTTTTTT. It codes for CASSSRGGKLFF. The V gene is TRBV6-5, the J gene TRBJ1-4; the D gene is possibly TRBD1 (6 bases). The CDR3 runs to 12 residues. V lost 4 bases, J lost 10 bases, and 10 bases lay in between. Germline V CDR1 and CDR2: MNHEY, SVGAGI.

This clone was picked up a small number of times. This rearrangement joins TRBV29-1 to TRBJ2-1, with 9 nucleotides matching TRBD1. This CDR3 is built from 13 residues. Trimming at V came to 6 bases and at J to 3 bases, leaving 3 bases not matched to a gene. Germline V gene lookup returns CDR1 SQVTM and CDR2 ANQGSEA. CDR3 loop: CSVGQGGYNEQFF. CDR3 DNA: TGCAGCGTGGGACAGGGCGGCTACAATGAGCAGTTCTTC.

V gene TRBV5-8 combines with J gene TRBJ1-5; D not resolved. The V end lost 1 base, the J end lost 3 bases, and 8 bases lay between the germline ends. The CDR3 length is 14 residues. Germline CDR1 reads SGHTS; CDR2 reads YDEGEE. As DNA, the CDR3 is TGTGCCAGCAGCTTGCGGGTAACCAATCAGCCCCAGCATTTT. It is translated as CASSLRVTNQPQHF. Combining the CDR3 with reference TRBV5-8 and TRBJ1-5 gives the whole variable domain EAGVTQSPTHLIKTRGQQATLRCSPISGHTSVYWYQQALGLGLQFLLWYDEGEERNRGNFPPRFSGRQFPNYSSELNVNALELEDSALYLCASSLRVTNQPQHFGDGTRLSIL.

CDR3 amino acids: CASSPGRQETQYF. In DNA, the CDR3 is TGTGCCAGCAGTCCTGGCAGGCAAGAGACCCAGTACTTC. The chain joins TRBV11-1 to TRBJ2-5; no reliable D call. The CDR3 extends over 13 amino acids. V dropped 6 bases and J dropped 2 bases, with 10 bases sitting between them. CDR1 is SGHAT, CDR2 FQDESV, per germline (reference sequence).

The CDR3 here is CASSLGVSTEAFF. CDR3 DNA sequence: TGTGCCAGCAGCTTAGGGGTGTCCACTGAAGCTTTCTTT. The gene calls are TRBV11-1 and TRBJ1-1; unclear D gene. This CDR3 has 13 amino acids. Trimming took off 1 base at V and 4 bases at J, with 7 bases between the two ends. The germline CDR1 and CDR2 sequences are SGHAT and FQDESV (reference sequence).